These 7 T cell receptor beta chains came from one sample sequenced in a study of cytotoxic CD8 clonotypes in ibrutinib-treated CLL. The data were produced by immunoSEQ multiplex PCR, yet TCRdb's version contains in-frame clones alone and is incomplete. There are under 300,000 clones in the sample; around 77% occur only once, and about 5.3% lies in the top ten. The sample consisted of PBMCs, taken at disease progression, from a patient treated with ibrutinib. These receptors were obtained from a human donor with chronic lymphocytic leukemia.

The DNA of the CDR3 is TGTGCCAGCAGCTTAGGACTGGGGGGGTACGGCCTCTCCTACGAGCAGTACTTC. Translated: CASSLGLGGYGLSYEQYF. The chain has TRBV11-2 and TRBJ2-7; 7 bases agree with TRBD2. This CDR3 spans 18 amino acids. Germline lookup yields CDR1 SGHAT and CDR2 FQNNGV. After removal of 1 base from V and 0 bases from J, the junction contained 12 bases not matched to a gene.

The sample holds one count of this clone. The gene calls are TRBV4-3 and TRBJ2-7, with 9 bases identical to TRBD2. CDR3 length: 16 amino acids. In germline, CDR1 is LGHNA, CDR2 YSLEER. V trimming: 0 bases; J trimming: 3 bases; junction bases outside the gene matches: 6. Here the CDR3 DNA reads TGCGCCAGCAGCCAAGATATTAGCGGGGGACGCTACGAGCAGTACTTC. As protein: CASSQDISGGRYEQYF.

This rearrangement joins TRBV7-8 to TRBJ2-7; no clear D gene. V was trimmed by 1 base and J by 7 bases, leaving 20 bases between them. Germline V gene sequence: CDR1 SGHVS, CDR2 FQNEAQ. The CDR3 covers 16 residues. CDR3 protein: CASSLGWASITGEQYF. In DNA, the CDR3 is TGTGCCAGCAGCTTAGGGTGGGCGTCGATTACGGGTGAGCAGTACTTC.

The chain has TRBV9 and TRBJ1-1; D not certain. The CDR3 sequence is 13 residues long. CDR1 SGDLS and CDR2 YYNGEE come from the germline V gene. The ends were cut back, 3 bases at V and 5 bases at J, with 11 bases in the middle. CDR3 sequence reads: CASSATPRTEAFF. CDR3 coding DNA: TGTGCCAGCAGCGCCACCCCCAGGACTGAAGCTTTCTTT.

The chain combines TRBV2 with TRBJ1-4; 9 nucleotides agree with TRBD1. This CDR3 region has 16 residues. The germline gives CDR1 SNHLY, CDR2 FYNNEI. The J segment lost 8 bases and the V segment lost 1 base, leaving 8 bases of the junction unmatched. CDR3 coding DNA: TGTGCCAGCAGTGAAGGGATGAGACAGGGGGACGAAAAACTGTTTTTT. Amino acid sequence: CASSEGMRQGDEKLFF.

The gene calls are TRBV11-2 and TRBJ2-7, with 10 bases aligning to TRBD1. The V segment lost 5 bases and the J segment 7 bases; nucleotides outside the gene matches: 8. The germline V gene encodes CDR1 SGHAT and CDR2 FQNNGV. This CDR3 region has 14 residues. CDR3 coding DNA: TGTGCCAGCAGCCCGCGGGACAGGGGCTGGGAGCAGTACTTC. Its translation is CASSPRDRGWEQYF.

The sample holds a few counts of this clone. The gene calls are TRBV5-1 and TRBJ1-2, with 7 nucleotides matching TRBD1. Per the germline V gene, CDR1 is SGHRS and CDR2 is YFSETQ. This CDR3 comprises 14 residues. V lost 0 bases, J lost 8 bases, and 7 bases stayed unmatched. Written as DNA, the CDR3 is TGCGCCAGCAGCTTGGTACCAGGGGGTGCCGGCTACACCTTC. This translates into CASSLVPGGAGYTF.